This T cell receptor beta chain was identified in a study of graft-versus-host responses after intestinal transplantation. Data came from immunoSEQ multiplex PCR; TCRdb stores just in-frame clones and leaves some out. The sample shows 2,000 to 2,500 clones, just under 30% of them seen only once. CDR1 is SGHAT and CDR2 is FQNNGV in the germline V gene. The CDR3 covers 12 residues. V lost 4 bases and J lost 8; bases outside the gene matches: 1. Plates contained around 200,000 CFSE-labeled responder cells and around 200,000 irradiated, violet-dye-labeled stimulator cells. The sample in question was alloreactive CD8+ T cells from a mixed lymphocyte reaction culture, obtained before transplantation. Subset here: CFSE-low proliferating T cells sorted from roughly 6-day pre-transplant mixed lymphocyte reaction (GvH or HvG direction). This receptor was obtained from a human patient who was an organ donor for intestinal transplantation. The chain has TRBV11-2 and TRBJ2-3; 9 nucleotides align to TRBD2. As DNA, the CDR3 is TGTGCCAGCAGCTCACTAGCGGGTACGCAGTATTTT. Amino acid sequence: CASSSLAGTQYF. Based on the CDR3 plus reference TRBV11-2 and TRBJ2-3, the full variable domain is EAGVAQSPRYKIIEKRQSVAFWCNPISGHATLYWYQQILGQGPKLLIQFQNNGVVDDSQLPKDRFSAERLKGVDSTLKIQPAKLEDSAVYLCASSSLAGTQYFGPGTRLTVL.